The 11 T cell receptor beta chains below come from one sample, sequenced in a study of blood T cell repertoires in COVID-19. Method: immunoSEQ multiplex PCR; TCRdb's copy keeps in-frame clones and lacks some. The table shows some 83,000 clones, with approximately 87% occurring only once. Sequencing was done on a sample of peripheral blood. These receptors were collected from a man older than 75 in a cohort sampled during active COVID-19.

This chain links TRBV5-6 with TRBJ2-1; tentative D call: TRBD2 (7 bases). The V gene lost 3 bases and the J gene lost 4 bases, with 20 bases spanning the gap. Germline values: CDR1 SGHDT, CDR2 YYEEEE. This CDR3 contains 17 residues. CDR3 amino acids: CASSWGRAGTPYNEQFF. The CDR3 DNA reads TGTGCCAGCAGCTGGGGTAGAGCGGGGACACCTTACAATGAGCAGTTCTTC.

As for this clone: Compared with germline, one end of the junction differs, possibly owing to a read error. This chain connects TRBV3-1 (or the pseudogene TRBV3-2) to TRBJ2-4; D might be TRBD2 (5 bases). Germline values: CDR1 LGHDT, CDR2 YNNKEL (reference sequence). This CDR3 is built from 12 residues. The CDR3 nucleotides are TGTGCCAGCAGCCAGGGCGGGCCCAAGGTTGACTTC. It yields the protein CASSQGGPKVDF.

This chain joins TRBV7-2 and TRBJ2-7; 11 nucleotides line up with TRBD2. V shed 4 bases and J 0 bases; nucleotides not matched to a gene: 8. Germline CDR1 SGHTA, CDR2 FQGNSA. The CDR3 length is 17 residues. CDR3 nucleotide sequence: TGTGCCAGCAGCTATACTTCCGGGACTAGCGGCTCCTACGAGCAGTACTTC. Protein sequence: CASSYTSGTSGSYEQYF.

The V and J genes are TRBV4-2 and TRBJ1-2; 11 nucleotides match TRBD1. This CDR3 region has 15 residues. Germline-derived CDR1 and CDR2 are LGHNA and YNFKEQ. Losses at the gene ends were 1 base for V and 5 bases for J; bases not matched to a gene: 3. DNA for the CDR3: TGTGCCAGCAGCCAAGGGACAGGGGGCGCTTATGGCTACACCTTC. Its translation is CASSQGTGGAYGYTF.

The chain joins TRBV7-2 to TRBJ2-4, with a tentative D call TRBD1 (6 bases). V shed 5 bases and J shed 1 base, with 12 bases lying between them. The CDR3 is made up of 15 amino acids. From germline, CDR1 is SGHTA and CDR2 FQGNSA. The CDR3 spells CASSPGVQAKNIQYF. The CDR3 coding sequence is TGTGCCAGCAGCCCAGGGGTTCAGGCCAAAAACATTCAGTACTTC.

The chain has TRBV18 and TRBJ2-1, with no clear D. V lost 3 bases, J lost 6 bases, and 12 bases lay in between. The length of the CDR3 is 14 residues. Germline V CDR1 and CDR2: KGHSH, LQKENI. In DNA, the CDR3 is TGTGCCAGCTCACCCGTACTATCCGGCAATGAGCAGTTCTTC. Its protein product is CASSPVLSGNEQFF.

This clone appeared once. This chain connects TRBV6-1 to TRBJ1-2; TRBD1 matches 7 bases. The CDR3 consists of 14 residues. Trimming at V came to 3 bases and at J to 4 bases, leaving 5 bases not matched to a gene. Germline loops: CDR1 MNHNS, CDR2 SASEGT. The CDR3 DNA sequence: TGTGCCAGCAGTGATCTTGGGACAGTCTATGGCTACACCTTC. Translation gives CASSDLGTVYGYTF.

The CDR3 loop is CASTDTGKGRNQPQHF. The CDR3 nucleotides read TGTGCCAGCACCGACACAGGGAAAGGGCGCAATCAGCCCCAGCATTTT. The V and J genes are TRBV6-4 and TRBJ1-5; TRBD1 is a possible D gene (6 bases). The CDR3 sequence is 16 residues long. Trimming took off 7 bases at V and 2 bases at J, with 18 bases between the two ends. The germline V gene has CDR1 MRHNA and CDR2 SNTAGT.

CDR3: CASSSPGTDTQYF. As DNA, the CDR3 is TGCGCCAGCAGCTCCCCGGGCACAGATACGCAGTATTTT. The chain combines TRBV5-1 with TRBJ2-3; no clear D gene. With 3 bases removed from V and 1 base from J, the gap between germline ends came to 6 bases. Germline lookup yields CDR1 SGHRS and CDR2 YFSETQ. The CDR3 extends over 13 amino acids.

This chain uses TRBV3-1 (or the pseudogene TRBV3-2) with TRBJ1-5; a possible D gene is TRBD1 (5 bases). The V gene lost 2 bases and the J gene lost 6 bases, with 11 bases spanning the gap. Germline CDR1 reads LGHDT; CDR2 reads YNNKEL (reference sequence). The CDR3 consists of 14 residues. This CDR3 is CASSQRGDGQPQHF. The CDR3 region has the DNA TGTGCCAGCAGCCAACGGGGGGACGGTCAGCCCCAGCATTTT.

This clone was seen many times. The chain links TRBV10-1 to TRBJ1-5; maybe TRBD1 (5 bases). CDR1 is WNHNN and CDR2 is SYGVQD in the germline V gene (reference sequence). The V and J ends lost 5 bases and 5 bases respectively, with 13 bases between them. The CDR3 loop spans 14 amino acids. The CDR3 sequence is CASSKWGFHQPQHF. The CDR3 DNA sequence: TGCGCCAGCAGTAAATGGGGCTTCCATCAGCCCCAGCATTTT.